This T cell receptor beta chain was sequenced for a study of blood T cell repertoires in COVID-19. Across the study: T cells, B-cell-depleted T cells, or PBMCs provided the cDNA or gDNA that served as material.

Across 20 to 25 US areas, participants ranged in age from about 18 to 90 years. In germline, CDR1 is SNHLY, CDR2 FYNNEI. The germline V and J ends were trimmed by 4 bases and 4 bases, with 10 bases remaining between them. The CDR3 loop spans 13 amino acids. Authors' data handling: Counts of nucleated cells, estimated from reference gene primer amplification, were obtained. TCRdb's copy holds only in-frame clones and misses some; the assay was immunoSEQ multiplex PCR. V and J calls and clone size come straight from that table; D and trimming were deduced from the DNA. Among about half a million clones listed, more than 85% were seen once.

The material sequenced was PBMCs or T cells enriched from blood (not recorded which). V usage is TRBV2 and J usage is TRBJ1-1; unclear D gene. This receptor was taken from an older woman who had recovered from COVID-19. This CDR3 is CASSVKGLTEAFF. The CDR3 DNA is TGTGCCAGCAGTGTCAAAGGACTCACTGAAGCTTTCTTT. The variable domain in full, with the rest retrieved from reference TRBV2 and TRBJ1-1, is EPEVTQTPSHQVTQMGQEVILRCVPISNHLYFYWYRQILGQKVEFLVSFYNNEISEKSEIFDDQFSVERPDGSNFTLKIRSTKLEDSAMYFCASSVKGLTEAFFGQGTRLTVV.